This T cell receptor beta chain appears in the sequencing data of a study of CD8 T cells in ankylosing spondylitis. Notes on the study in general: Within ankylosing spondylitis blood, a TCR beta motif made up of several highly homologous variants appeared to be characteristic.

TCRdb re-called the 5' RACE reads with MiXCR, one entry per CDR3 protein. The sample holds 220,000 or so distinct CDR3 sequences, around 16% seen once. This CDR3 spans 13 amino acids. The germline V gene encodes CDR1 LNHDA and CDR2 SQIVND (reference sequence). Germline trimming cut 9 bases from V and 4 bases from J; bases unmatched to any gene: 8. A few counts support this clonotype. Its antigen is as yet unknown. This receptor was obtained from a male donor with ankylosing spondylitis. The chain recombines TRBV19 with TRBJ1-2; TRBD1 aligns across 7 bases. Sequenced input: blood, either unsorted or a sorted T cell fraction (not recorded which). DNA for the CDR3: TGTGCCAGCGGGACAGAACTACCCTATGGCTACACCTTC. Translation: CASGTELPYGYTF.